These T cell receptor beta chains were read from a single sample in a study of shared clonotypes between healthy human individuals. Here immunoSEQ multiplex PCR was the method, and the copy in TCRdb shows in-frame clones only, minus some. Found here are 550,000 to 850,000 clones, over 65% of them singletons; the top ten hold more than 1.5%. Input material: memory CD4+ T cells sorted from blood. The source is a woman aged 30 to 39 in good health. The CDR3 runs from the conserved cysteine through the conserved F or W. Each record gives: J gene, clone size, V gene, CDR3 length, D gene, CDR3 protein, CDR3 DNA. D genes are given only for firm matches. Clone size is given for some rows only: seen once, a few or many times, or a class if the clone is expanded.

>TRBJ2-3|-|TRBV4-2|16|-
CASSQVGGRRTDTQYF
TGTGCCAGCAGCCAAGTGGGGGGACGGCGTACAGATACGCAGTATTTT
>TRBJ2-1|-|TRBV20-1|10|-
CSARRNEQFF
TGCAGTGCTCGGCGGAATGAGCAGTTCTTC
>TRBJ2-1|-|TRBV11-2|15|TRBD2
CASRGLAGGPVEQFF
TGTGCCAGCAGAGGACTAGCGGGAGGGCCGGTTGAGCAGTTCTTC
>TRBJ2-3|-|TRBV10-3|16|TRBD2
CAISESLAGVGNTQYF
TGTGCCATCAGTGAGTCCCTAGCGGGAGTCGGGAATACGCAGTATTTT
>TRBJ2-3|-|TRBV28|21|TRBD2
CASRTHLWTSGNTKRSDTQYF
TGTGCCAGCAGGACTCACTTATGGACTAGCGGGAACACGAAAAGGTCAGATACGCAGTATTTT
>TRBJ1-1|-|TRBV25-1|12|TRBD1
CATTTGGTEAFF
TGTGCCACCACGACAGGGGGCACTGAAGCTTTCTTT
>TRBJ2-5|many|TRBV5-6|16|-
CASNRRGAQFQETQYF
TGTGCCAGCAACCGGAGGGGGGCACAGTTTCAAGAGACCCAGTACTTC
>TRBJ2-2|-|TRBV19|14|-
CASSIGQGVRKLFF
TGTGCCAGTAGTATTGGTCAGGGAGTGCGGAAGCTGTTTTTT
>TRBJ2-1|-|TRBV7-8|15|TRBD2
CASSSRLAGDNEQFF
TGTGCCAGCAGCTCCCGACTAGCGGGAGACAATGAGCAGTTCTTC
>TRBJ2-5|-|TRBV5-4|14|-
CASSTGHHQETQYF
TGTGCCAGCAGCACGGGACACCACCAAGAGACCCAGTACTTC
>TRBJ2-6|-|TRBV28|16|-
CASSLLIVGGANVLTF
TGTGCCAGCAGTTTATTAATCGTGGGAGGGGCCAACGTCCTGACTTTC
>TRBJ2-2|few|TRBV5-1|19|TRBD2
CASSLERPSGRGNTGELFF
TGCGCCAGCAGCTTGGAAAGACCTAGCGGGAGGGGGAACACCGGGGAGCTGTTTTTT
>TRBJ1-2|few|TRBV10-3|10|-
CAISDNGYTF
TGTGCCATCAGTGACAATGGCTACACCTTC
>TRBJ2-2|-|TRBV2|15|-
CASSPNSRPTGELFF
TGTGCCAGCAGTCCTAACTCCCGTCCAACCGGGGAGCTGTTTTTT
>TRBJ1-2|-|TRBV28|13|TRBD1
CASRVGQSYGYTF
TGTGCCAGCAGGGTGGGACAGAGCTATGGCTACACCTTC
>TRBJ2-5|-|TRBV7-2|14|TRBD2
CASSLAAGGGAQYF
TGTGCCAGCAGCTTAGCGGCGGGTGGGGGGGCCCAGTACTTC
>TRBJ1-1|many|TRBV10-2|14|-
CASIAPGFNAEAFF
TGCGCCAGCATCGCGCCGGGGTTCAATGCTGAAGCTTTCTTT
>TRBJ1-1|-|TRBV19|12|-
CASSQTGFEAFF
TGTGCCAGTAGCCAGACGGGCTTTGAAGCTTTCTTT
>TRBJ1-5|-|TRBV25-1|14|-
CASSARGLRQPQHF
TGTGCCAGCAGTGCAAGGGGATTGAGACAGCCCCAGCATTTT
>TRBJ2-7|-|TRBV5-5|12|-
CASSLGGAEQYF
TGTGCCAGCAGCTTGGGAGGAGCCGAGCAGTACTTC
>TRBJ2-7|-|TRBV5-8|12|TRBD1
CASSFTGDEQYF
TGTGCCAGCAGCTTCACAGGGGACGAGCAGTACTTC
>TRBJ1-1|-|TRBV15|14|TRBD1
CATSSGQGLSEAFF
TGTGCCACCAGCAGCGGACAGGGCCTTTCTGAAGCTTTCTTT
>TRBJ1-2|few|TRBV2|15|-
CASSSLRAGGYGYTF
TGTGCCAGCAGTTCCCTGAGGGCGGGGGGCTATGGCTACACCTTC
>TRBJ2-3|-|TRBV11-2|11|-
CASSLGGTQYF
TGTGCCAGCAGCTTGGGGGGCACGCAGTATTTT